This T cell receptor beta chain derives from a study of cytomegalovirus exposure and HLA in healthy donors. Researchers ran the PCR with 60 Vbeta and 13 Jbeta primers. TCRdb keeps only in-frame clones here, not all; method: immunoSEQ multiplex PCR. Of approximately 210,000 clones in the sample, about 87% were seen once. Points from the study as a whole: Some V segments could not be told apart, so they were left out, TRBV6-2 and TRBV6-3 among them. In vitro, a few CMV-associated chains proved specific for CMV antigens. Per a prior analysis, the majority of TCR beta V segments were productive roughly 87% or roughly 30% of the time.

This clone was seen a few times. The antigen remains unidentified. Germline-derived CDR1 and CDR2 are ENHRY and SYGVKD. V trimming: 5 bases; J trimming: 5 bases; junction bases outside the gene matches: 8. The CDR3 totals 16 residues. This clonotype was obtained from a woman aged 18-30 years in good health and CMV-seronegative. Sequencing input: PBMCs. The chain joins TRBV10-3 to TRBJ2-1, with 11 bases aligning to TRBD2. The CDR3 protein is CAISNWPGLADNEQFF. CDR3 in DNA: TGTGCCATCAGTAATTGGCCGGGACTAGCGGACAATGAGCAGTTCTTC.